This T cell receptor beta chain was sequenced for a study of T cell changes during pregnancy in multiple sclerosis. Sequencing was performed with immunoSEQ multiplex PCR; in TCRdb, only in-frame clones are kept and a portion is missing. Of 40,000 to 60,000 clones listed, approximately 92% are singletons. The sequences come from CD4+ T cells from peripheral blood mononuclear cells, collected in the third trimester of pregnancy. The TCR sequence derives from a female donor with multiple sclerosis, enrolled in a pregnancy study.

CDR3 residues: CASSSQGSGANVLTF. The CDR3 DNA reads TGTGCCAGCAGTTCCCAGGGGTCTGGGGCCAACGTCCTGACTTTC. This chain links TRBV27 with TRBJ2-6, with D possibly matching TRBD1 (6 bases). Germline V gives CDR1 MNHEY, CDR2 SMNVEV (reference sequence). The CDR3 spans 15 residues. V was shortened by 4 bases and J by 1 base, with 8 bases between the two germline ends.